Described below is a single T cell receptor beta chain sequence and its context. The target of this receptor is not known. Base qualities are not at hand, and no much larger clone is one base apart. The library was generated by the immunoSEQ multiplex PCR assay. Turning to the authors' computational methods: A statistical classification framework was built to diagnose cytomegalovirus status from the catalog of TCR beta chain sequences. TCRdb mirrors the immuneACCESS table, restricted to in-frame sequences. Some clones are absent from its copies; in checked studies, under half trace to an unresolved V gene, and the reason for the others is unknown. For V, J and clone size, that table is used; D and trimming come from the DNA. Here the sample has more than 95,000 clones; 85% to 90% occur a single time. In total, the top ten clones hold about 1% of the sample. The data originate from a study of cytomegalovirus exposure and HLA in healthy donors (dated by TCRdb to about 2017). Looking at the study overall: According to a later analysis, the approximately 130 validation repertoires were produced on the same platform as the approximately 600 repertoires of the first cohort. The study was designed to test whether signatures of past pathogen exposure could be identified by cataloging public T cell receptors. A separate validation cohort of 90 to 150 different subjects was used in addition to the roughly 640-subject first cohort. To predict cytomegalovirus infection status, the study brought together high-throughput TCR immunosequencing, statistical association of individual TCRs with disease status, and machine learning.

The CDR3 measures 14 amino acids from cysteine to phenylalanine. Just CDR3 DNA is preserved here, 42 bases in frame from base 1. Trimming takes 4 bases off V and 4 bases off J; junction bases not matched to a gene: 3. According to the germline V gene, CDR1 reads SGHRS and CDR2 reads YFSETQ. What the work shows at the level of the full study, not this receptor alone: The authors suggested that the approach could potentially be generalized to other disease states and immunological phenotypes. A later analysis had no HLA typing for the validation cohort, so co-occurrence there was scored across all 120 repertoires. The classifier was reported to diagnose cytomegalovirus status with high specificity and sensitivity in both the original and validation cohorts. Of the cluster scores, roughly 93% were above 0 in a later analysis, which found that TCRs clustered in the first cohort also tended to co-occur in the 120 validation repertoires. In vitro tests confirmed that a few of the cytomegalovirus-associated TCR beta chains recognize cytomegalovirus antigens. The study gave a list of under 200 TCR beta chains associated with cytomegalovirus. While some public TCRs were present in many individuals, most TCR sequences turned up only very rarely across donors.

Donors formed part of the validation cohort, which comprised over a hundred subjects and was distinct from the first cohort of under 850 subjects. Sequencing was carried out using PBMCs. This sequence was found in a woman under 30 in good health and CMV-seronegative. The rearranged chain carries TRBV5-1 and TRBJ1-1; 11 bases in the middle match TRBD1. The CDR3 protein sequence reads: CASSPGQGATEAFF. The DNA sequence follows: TGCGCCAGCAGCCCCGGACAGGGGGCCACTGAAGCTTTCTTT.